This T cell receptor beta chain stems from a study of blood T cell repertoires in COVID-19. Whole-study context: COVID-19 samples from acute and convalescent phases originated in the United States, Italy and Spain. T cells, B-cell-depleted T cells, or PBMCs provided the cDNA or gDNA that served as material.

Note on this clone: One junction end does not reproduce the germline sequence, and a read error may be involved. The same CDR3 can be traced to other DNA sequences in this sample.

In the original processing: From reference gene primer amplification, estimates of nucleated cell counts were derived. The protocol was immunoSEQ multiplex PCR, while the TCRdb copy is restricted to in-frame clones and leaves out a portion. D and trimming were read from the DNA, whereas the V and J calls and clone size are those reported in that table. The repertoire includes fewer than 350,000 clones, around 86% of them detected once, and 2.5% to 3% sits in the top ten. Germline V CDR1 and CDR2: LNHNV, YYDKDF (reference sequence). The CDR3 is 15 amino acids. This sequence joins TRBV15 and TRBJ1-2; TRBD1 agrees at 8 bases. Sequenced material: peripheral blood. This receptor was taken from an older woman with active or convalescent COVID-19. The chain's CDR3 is CATSRSQGARYGYTF. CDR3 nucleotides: TGTGCCACCAGCAGATCCCAGGGGGCGCGCTATGGTTACACCTTC.